The clone carrying this T cell receptor (beta chain) has just a few counts. Its specificity is not known. Unique molecular identifiers were built into the TCRbeta library. TCRdb ran MiXCR on the PCR reads and lists one entry per CDR3 protein. This sample has 800,000 to 1,000,000 distinct CDR3 sequences; roughly 29% occur once, and the top ten carry 28%. These data originate in a study of T-cell reconstitution after alpha-beta-depleted transplantation in children. The CDR3 totals 11 residues. With 7 bases removed from V and 4 bases from J, the gap between germline ends came to 11 bases. Per germline, CDR1 SQVTM and CDR2 ANQGSEA. Study observations and caveats: Hyperexpanded clones declined; after one year, newly produced T cells mostly supplied diversity. Several hundred expanded graft clones reportedly supplied alpha-beta T cells about two months after transplant. After transplant, high TCRbeta diversity at day 60 in some patients arose from surviving recipient T cells and thymic progenitors.

The origin of this receptor is a boy younger than two who had a stem cell transplant for SCID, so the T cells may come from the graft donor. V and J are TRBV29-1 and TRBJ2-7, with D possibly TRBD2 on 5 matching bases. The specimen was PBMCs, mostly from graft donor cells, collected 360 days after TCRalphabeta/CD19-depleted stem cell transplant. In nucleotides, the CDR3 is TGCAGCGGACTATGGGGTTACGAGCAGTACTTC. Amino acid sequence: CSGLWGYEQYF.